The 14 T cell receptor beta chains below were found in one sample sequenced in a study of shared clonotypes between healthy human individuals. Repertoires were generated with immunoSEQ multiplex PCR, while TCRdb's copy carries only in-frame clones and drops some. The data hold more than 400,000 clones, with 95% to 97% observed a single time. Sequenced input: naive CD4+ T cells sorted from blood. Subset reported: CD45RA+ positively selected. Receptors originate from a woman aged 25-40 years in good health.

The chain has TRBV5-1 and TRBJ2-4, with 7 bases fitting TRBD2. The CDR3 length is 16 residues. CDR1 and CDR2 (germline): SGHRS, YFSETQ. V shed 4 bases, J shed 4 bases, and the junction held 11 bases outside the gene matches. CDR3 protein: CASSHPASSGKNIQYF. Written as DNA, the CDR3 is TGCGCCAGCAGCCATCCCGCCTCTAGCGGAAAAAACATTCAGTACTTC. Based on the CDR3 plus reference TRBV5-1 and TRBJ2-4, the full variable domain is KAGVTQTPRYLIKTRGQQVTLSCSPISGHRSVSWYQQTPGQGLQFLFEYFSETQRNKGNFPGRFSGRQFSNSRSEMNVSTLELGDSALYLCASSHPASSGKNIQYFGAGTRLSVL.

The genes are TRBV7-8 and TRBJ2-3; 10 bases map to TRBD2. V gave up 3 bases and J gave up 4 bases; unmatched junction bases: 7. The CDR3 extends over 16 amino acids. Germline CDR1 is SGHVS and CDR2 is FQNEAQ. CDR3 in DNA: TGTGCCAGCAGCTTGAGCGGGAGGGCCCGTCCAGATACGCAGTATTTT. Translated: CASSLSGRARPDTQYF.

This clone showed up just once. This chain connects TRBV27 to TRBJ2-3; 8 nucleotides align to TRBD2. V shed 11 bases, J shed 2 bases, and the junction held 15 bases outside the gene matches. The CDR3 has 16 residues. Germline V gene data show CDR1 as MNHEY and CDR2 as SMNVEV (reference sequence). The CDR3 sequence: CAPHYGRGDSTDTQYF. The DNA for the CDR3 is TGTGCCCCTCACTATGGGCGGGGGGATTCCACAGATACGCAGTATTTT.

The chain joins TRBV5-1 to TRBJ2-5, with 8 bases identical to TRBD2. The CDR3 contains 14 residues. V was pared by 4 bases and J by 1 base, with 3 bases of the junction left unmatched. Germline assignment: CDR1 SGHRS and CDR2 YFSETQ. The CDR3 DNA is TGCGCCAGCAGCCCGGGGGGGGCCCAAGAGACCCAGTACTTC. Translating it yields CASSPGGAQETQYF.

The chain links TRBV7-7 to TRBJ2-5, with 8 bases aligning to TRBD2. The V segment lost 4 bases and the J segment 1 base; nucleotides outside the gene matches: 5. CDR1 SSHAT and CDR2 FNYEAQ come from the germline V gene (reference sequence). This CDR3 is built from 15 residues. The CDR3 here is CASSSDTSGQETQYF. In DNA form, the CDR3 reads TGTGCCAGCAGCTCCGACACTAGCGGCCAAGAGACCCAGTACTTC.

The V call is TRBV30, the J call TRBJ2-7; maybe TRBD2 (6 bases). From germline, CDR1 is GTSNPN and CDR2 SVGIG (reference sequence). This CDR3 comprises 14 residues. V lost 4 bases to trimming and J lost 1 base, with 14 bases between them. The CDR3 region is CAWTPGGRSYEQYF. Here the CDR3 DNA reads TGTGCCTGGACACCCGGGGGTCGGTCCTACGAGCAGTACTTC.

The chain joins TRBV6-1 to TRBJ2-7; 11 bases are shared with TRBD1. This CDR3 has 15 residues. Germline assignment: CDR1 MNHNS and CDR2 SASEGT. V trimming: 7 bases; J trimming: 3 bases; junction bases outside the gene matches: 8. The CDR3 spells CASTRDRGLDYEQYF. The CDR3 nucleotides are TGTGCCAGCACCCGGGACAGGGGGTTGGACTACGAGCAGTACTTC.

This chain uses TRBV19 with TRBJ1-1, with D unresolved. V lost 5 bases and J 7 bases, leaving 8 bases between the germline ends. CDR1 and CDR2 (germline): LNHDA, SQIVND (reference sequence). This CDR3 has 11 residues. CDR3 in amino acids: CASSVSVEAFF. DNA of the CDR3: TGTGCCAGTAGTGTTTCAGTTGAAGCTTTCTTT.

The chain links TRBV7-2 to TRBJ2-1; 9 bases map to TRBD2. Per germline, CDR1 SGHTA and CDR2 FQGNSA. The CDR3 contains 17 residues. V lost 1 base to trimming and J lost 8 bases; unmatched junction nucleotides: 12. The CDR3 sequence: CASSLVIGGRDVDEQFF. CDR3 DNA: TGTGCCAGCAGCTTAGTCATCGGCGGGAGGGACGTAGATGAGCAGTTCTTC. Combining the CDR3 with reference TRBV7-2 and TRBJ2-1 gives the whole variable domain GAGVSQSPSNKVTEKGKDVELRCDPISGHTALYWYRQSLGQGLEFLIYFQGNSAPDKSGLPSDRFSAERTGGSVSTLTIQRTQQEDSAVYLCASSLVIGGRDVDEQFFGPGTRLTVL.

The rearrangement joins TRBV5-4 to TRBJ2-1; 7 bases are shared with TRBD1. The CDR3 consists of 15 residues. V gave up 4 bases and J gave up 3 bases; unmatched junction bases: 7. CDR1 and CDR2 (germline): SGHNT, YYREEE (reference sequence). CDR3 protein: CASSLGTESYNEQFF. In DNA form, the CDR3 reads TGTGCCAGCAGCCTTGGGACAGAGAGCTACAATGAGCAGTTCTTC. Complete variable domain (other parts from reference TRBV5-4 and TRBJ2-1): ETGVTQSPTHLIKTRGQQVTLRCSSQSGHNTVSWYQQALGQGPQFIFQYYREEENGRGNFPPRFSGLQFPNYSSELNVNALELDDSALYLCASSLGTESYNEQFFGPGTRLTVL.

V is TRBV29-1 and J is TRBJ2-3, with unresolved D. The CDR3 length is 13 residues. Germline V CDR1 and CDR2: SQVTM, ANQGSEA. The V gene lost 1 base and the J gene lost 3 bases, with 8 bases spanning the gap. The CDR3 coding sequence is TGCAGCGTTGAAGTAATTGAAACAGATACGCAGTATTTT. Amino acid sequence: CSVEVIETDTQYF.

The rearrangement uses TRBV7-9 and TRBJ2-7; weak D call: TRBD1 (6 bases). The CDR3 length is 13 residues. The germline V and J ends were trimmed by 5 bases and 2 bases, with 10 bases remaining between them. Germline values: CDR1 SEHNR, CDR2 FQNEAQ (reference sequence). CDR3 region: CASSIRGTYEQYF. The CDR3 bases are TGTGCCAGCAGCATCAGGGGAACCTACGAGCAGTACTTC.

The chain links TRBV10-3 to TRBJ1-2; TRBD1 aligns across 11 bases. The CDR3 consists of 16 residues. Germline CDR1 ENHRY, CDR2 SYGVKD. Trimming at V came to 5 bases and at J to 2 bases, leaving 7 bases not matched to a gene. DNA of the CDR3: TGTGCCATCAGTCCGGGACAGGGGGTAGGAAACTATGGCTACACCTTC. Translated, it gives CAISPGQGVGNYGYTF.

This chain joins TRBV21-1 and TRBJ2-7. TRBV21-1 counts as a pseudogene. The CDR3 has 12 residues. The CDR3 sequence is CASSKCSYEQYF. The DNA of the CDR3 is TGTGCCAGCAGCAAGTGCTCCTACGAGCAGTACTTC.